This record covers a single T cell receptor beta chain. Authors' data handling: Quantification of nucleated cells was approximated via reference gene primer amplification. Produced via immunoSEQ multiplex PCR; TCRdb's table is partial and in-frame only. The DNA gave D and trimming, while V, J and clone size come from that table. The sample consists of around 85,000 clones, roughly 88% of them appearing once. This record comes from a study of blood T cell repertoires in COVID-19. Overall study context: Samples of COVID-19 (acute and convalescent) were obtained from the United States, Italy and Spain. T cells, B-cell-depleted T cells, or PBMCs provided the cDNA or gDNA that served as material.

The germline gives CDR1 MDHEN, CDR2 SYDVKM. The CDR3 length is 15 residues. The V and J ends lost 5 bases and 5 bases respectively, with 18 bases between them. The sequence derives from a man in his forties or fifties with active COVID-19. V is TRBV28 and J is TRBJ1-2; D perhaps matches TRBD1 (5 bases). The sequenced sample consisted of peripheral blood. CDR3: CASSHPPGGLYGYTF. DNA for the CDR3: TGTGCCAGCAGTCACCCCCCGGGGGGATTATATGGCTACACCTTC.